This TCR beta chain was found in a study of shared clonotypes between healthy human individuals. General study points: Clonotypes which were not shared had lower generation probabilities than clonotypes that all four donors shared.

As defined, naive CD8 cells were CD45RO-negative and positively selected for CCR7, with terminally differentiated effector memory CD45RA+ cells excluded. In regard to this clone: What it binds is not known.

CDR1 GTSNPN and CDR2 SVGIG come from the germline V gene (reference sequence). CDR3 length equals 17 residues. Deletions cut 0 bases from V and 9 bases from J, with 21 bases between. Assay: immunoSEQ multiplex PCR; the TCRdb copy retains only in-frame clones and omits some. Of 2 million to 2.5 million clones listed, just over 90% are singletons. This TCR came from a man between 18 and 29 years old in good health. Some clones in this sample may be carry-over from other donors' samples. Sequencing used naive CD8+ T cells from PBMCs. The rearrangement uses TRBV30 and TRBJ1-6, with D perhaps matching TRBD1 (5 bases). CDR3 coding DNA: TGTGCCTGGAGTGTAGGGTTCCGGGAGTTTGGGGGTTCACCCCTCCACTTT. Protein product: CAWSVGFREFGGSPLHF. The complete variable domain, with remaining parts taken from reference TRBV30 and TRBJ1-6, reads SQTIHQWPATLVQPVGSPLSLECTVEGTSNPNLYWYRQAAGRGLQLLFYSVGIGQISSEVPQNLSASRPQDRQFILSSKKLLLSDSGFYLCAWSVGFREFGGSPLHFGNGTRLTVT.